This T cell receptor (beta chain) stems from a study of T cell repertoires and HLA-DP antigens. Study summary: CD4+ T cells were cocultured with HeLa cells expressing HLA-DP.

Details on this clone: The target antigen is unknown.

The assay was immunoSEQ multiplex PCR, and TCRdb's table has in-frame clones only and misses some. Of approximately 86,000 clones detected, around nine tenths appear once; the ten largest clones hold 1.5% to 2%. CDR1 SGHTA and CDR2 FQGNSA come from the germline V gene. V lost 1 base, J lost 0 bases, and 10 bases lay in between. The CDR3 contains 16 residues. Average purity of the negatively selected CD4+ T cells was around 98%. The receptor was derived from a man aged 50-59 years in good health and CMV-seronegative. The sequenced material came from CD4+ T cells from PBMCs. The genes are TRBV7-2 and TRBJ2-1; no clear D gene. CDR3 sequence reads: CASSLGTTSSYNEQFF. The CDR3 nucleotides read TGTGCCAGCAGCTTAGGGACCACGAGCTCCTACAATGAGCAGTTCTTC.